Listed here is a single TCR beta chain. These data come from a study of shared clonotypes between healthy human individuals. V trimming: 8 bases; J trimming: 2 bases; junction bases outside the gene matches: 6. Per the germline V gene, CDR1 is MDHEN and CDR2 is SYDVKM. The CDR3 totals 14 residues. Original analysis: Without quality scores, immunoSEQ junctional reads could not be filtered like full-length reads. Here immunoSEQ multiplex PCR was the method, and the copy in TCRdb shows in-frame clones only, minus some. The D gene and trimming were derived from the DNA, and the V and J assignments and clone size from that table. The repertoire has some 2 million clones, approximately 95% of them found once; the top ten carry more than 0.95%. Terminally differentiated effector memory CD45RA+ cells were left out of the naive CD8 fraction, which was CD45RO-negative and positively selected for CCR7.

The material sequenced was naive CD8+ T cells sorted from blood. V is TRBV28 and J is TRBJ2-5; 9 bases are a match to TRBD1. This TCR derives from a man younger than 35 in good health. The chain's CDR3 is CASDSGQGQETQYF. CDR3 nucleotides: TGTGCCAGCGATTCGGGACAGGGTCAAGAGACCCAGTACTTC.